This TCR beta chain was identified during a study of CD8 T cells in Susac syndrome. This CDR3 spans 13 amino acids. Germline CDR1 and CDR2: SGHTA and FQGTGA. Trimming cost V 3 bases and J 4 bases, with 9 bases left between them. TEMRA cells were FACS-enriched, while CD8+ and CD4+ T cells were negatively isolated. Random hexamers were used to reverse transcribe an amount of roughly 0.45 to 1 ug RNA. Amplification of TCR beta CDR3 was carried out by immunoSEQ multiplex PCR, which covered 54 Vbeta and 13 Jbeta segments. TCRdb re-analysed the immunoSEQ multiplex PCR reads in MiXCR, keeping a single row per CDR3 protein. The table records about 90,000 distinct CDR3 sequences, 80% to 95% of them present only once.

The sample comprised CD8+ T cells from PBMCs. The chain uses TRBV7-3 and TRBJ1-1; D gene uncertain. The receptor was isolated from a human donor in good health. The CDR3 spells CASSLDGGTEAFF. The CDR3 nucleotides are TGTGCCAGCAGCTTGGACGGAGGCACTGAAGCTTTCTTT.